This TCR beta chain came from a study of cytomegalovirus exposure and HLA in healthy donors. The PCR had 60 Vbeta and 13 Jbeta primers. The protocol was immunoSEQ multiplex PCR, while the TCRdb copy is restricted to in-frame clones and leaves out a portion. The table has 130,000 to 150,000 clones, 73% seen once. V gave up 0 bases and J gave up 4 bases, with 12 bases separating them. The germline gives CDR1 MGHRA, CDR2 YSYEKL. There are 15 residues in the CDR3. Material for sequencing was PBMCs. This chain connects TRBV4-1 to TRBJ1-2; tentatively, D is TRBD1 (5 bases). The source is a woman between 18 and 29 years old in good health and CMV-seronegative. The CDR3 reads CASSQESRQPYGYTF. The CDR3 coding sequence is TGCGCCAGCAGCCAAGAATCTCGACAGCCCTATGGCTACACCTTC.